Following are 21 T cell receptor beta chains from one sample sequenced in a study of post-analysis software for immune sequencing data. Prepared libraries of TCR beta cDNA carried unique molecular identifiers. MiXCR was run by TCRdb on the PCR reads, yielding one entry per CDR3 protein. The data show around 200,000 distinct CDR3 sequences, 29% seen once. Their antigen targets remain unknown. Broader study findings: Controls had lower frequencies than patients of 4 or 5 TRBV segments, which included TRBV5-6, TRBV5-1 and TRBV20-1.

Source material: blood. These receptors all come from a girl aged 2-17 years with multiple sclerosis.

The chain couples TRBV5-1 to TRBJ1-1, with TRBD1 as a possible D gene (6 bases). Trimming shortened V by 4 bases and J by 1 base, and 17 bases separated the two germline ends. Germline V lookup: CDR1 SGHRS, CDR2 YFSETQ. This CDR3 contains 16 residues. Written as DNA, the CDR3 is TGCGCCAGCAGCCCATACCTGACAGGAACGAACACTGAAGCTTTCTTT. This sequence encodes CASSPYLTGTNTEAFF. Complete variable domain (other parts from reference TRBV5-1 and TRBJ1-1): KAGVTQTPRYLIKTRGQQVTLSCSPISGHRSVSWYQQTPGQGLQFLFEYFSETQRNKGNFPGRFSGRQFSNSRSEMNVSTLELGDSALYLCASSPYLTGTNTEAFFGQGTRLTVV.

This clonotype showed up many times. The rearrangement links TRBV29-1 to TRBJ2-3; D unresolved. Germline lookup yields CDR1 SQVTM and CDR2 ANQGSEA. The CDR3 length is 12 residues. Trimming cost V 3 bases and J 5 bases, with 9 bases left between them. DNA for the CDR3: TGCAGCGTTGACTCACTCGTAGATACGCAGTATTTT. This translates into CSVDSLVDTQYF.

The chain recombines TRBV15 with TRBJ1-1; D not resolved. The CDR3 spans 15 residues. Germline CDR1 is LNHNV and CDR2 is YYDKDF (reference sequence). V lost 3 bases, J lost 0 bases, and 11 bases lay in between. The CDR3 protein is CATSSASEMNTEAFF. As DNA, the CDR3 is TGTGCCACCAGCAGCGCGTCAGAAATGAACACTGAAGCTTTCTTT.

Comment on this clonotype: This may be a read error: a much more frequent sequence differs by one nucleotide. This chain connects TRBV20-1 to TRBJ2-5, with 9 bases aligning to TRBD2. The CDR3 totals 13 residues. V was pared by 3 bases and J by 11 bases, with 10 bases of the junction left unmatched. CDR1 DFQATT and CDR2 SNEGSKA come from the germline V gene (reference sequence). The CDR3 here is CSASGREGRRQYF. CDR3 coding DNA: TGCAGTGCTAGTGGGCGGGAGGGCCGCCGGCAGTACTTC.

This clonotype was picked up a small number of times. This chain links TRBV27 with TRBJ2-3, with a possible D match to TRBD1 (5 bases). CDR1 is MNHEY, CDR2 SMNVEV, per germline (reference sequence). The CDR3 is 15 amino acids. The ends were cut back, 1 base at V and 5 bases at J, with 13 bases in the middle. CDR3 residues: CASSLLGPRGDTQYF. The CDR3 DNA reads as TGTGCCAGCAGTTTATTAGGGCCTAGGGGAGATACGCAGTATTTT.

J is TRBJ1-5 and V is TRBV11-2; possibly TRBD1 for D (5 bases). Trimming shortened V by 5 bases and J by 9 bases, and 11 bases separated the two germline ends. This CDR3 is built from 12 residues. The germline V gene encodes CDR1 SGHAT and CDR2 FQNNGV. In nucleotides, the CDR3 is TGTGCCAGCAGCCCCTCGGGGGGGCCCCAGCATTTT. Translating gives CASSPSGGPQHF.

This clonotype was seen at least ten times. CDR3 DNA: TGTGCCAGCAGTTACCCAAGACTAGCGGGTTTTTACAATGAGCAGTTCTTC. This gives the protein CASSYPRLAGFYNEQFF. V usage is TRBV6-2 or TRBV6-3 and J usage is TRBJ2-1; 10 nucleotides match TRBD2. Germline V lookup: CDR1 MNHEY, CDR2 SVGEGT. V lost 2 bases to trimming and J lost 4 bases; unmatched junction nucleotides: 8. This CDR3 region has 17 residues.

On this clonotype: At one of its ends the junction is not consistent with the germline gene, which may arise from a read error. This chain links TRBV4-2 with TRBJ1-5, with no clear D. The germline V gene has CDR1 LGHNA and CDR2 YNFKEQ. This CDR3 comprises 18 residues. CDR3 amino acids: CAGSQTRGWETPNQPQHF. CDR3 coding DNA: TGTGCCGGCAGCCAAACAAGAGGGTGGGAAACCCCCAATCAGCCCCAGCATTTT.

This sequence joins TRBV7-9 and TRBJ1-1; D not certain. The CDR3 has 14 amino acids. V gave up 5 bases and J gave up 3 bases, with 13 bases separating them. Germline-derived CDR1 and CDR2 are SEHNR and FQNEAQ (reference sequence). The CDR3 here is CASSPGFDDTEAFF. The CDR3 nucleotides read TGTGCCAGCAGCCCCGGGTTTGACGACACTGAAGCTTTCTTT.

Remarks on this clonotype: This is likely a read error, given that the CDR3 carries no conserved phenylalanine or tryptophan at its end. V gene TRBV5-1 combines with J gene TRBJ1-4; 8 bases fit TRBD1. The V gene's germline CDR1 is SGHRS and CDR2 YFSETQ. Trimming removed 3 bases from V and 11 bases from J; junction bases left unmatched: 6. The length of the CDR3 is 13 residues. The CDR3 is CASSYVTGVKLFL. CDR3 sequence (DNA): TGCGCCAGCAGCTACGTGACAGGGGTTAAACTGTTTTTG.

This clonotype was seen repeatedly, ten times or more. The chain couples TRBV5-1 to TRBJ2-5; D ambiguous. Germline V gives CDR1 SGHRS, CDR2 YFSETQ. V dropped 0 bases and J dropped 1 base, with 7 bases sitting between them. The CDR3 runs to 14 residues. The CDR3 DNA reads TGCGCCAGCAGCTTGGAGCACTCCCAAGAGACCCAGTACTTC. Protein product: CASSLEHSQETQYF.

This clonotype has ten or more counts. The chain is built from TRBV9 and TRBJ2-1; D call uncertain. CDR1 SGDLS and CDR2 YYNGEE come from the germline V gene. V was clipped by 0 bases and J by 6 bases, with 7 bases between them. The length of the CDR3 is 13 residues. The CDR3, as DNA: TGTGCCAGCAGCGTAGCTGGGGTCAATGAGCAGTTCTTC. Encoded protein: CASSVAGVNEQFF. The entire variable domain, with the rest obtained from reference TRBV9 and TRBJ2-1, is as follows: DSGVTQTPKHLITATGQRVTLRCSPRSGDLSVYWYQQSLDQGLQFLIQYYNGEERAKGNILERFSAQQFPDLHSELNLSSLELGDSALYFCASSVAGVNEQFFGPGTRLTVL.

Only a few counts were recorded for this clonotype. V is TRBV15 and J is TRBJ2-7; TRBD1 might be the D (7 bases). Per germline, CDR1 LNHNV and CDR2 YYDKDF (reference sequence). The CDR3 runs to 13 residues. V was clipped by 5 bases and J by 3 bases, with 11 bases between them. The CDR3: CATSPGGLYEQYF. In DNA form, the CDR3 reads TGTGCCACCAGCCCAGGGGGGCTCTACGAGCAGTACTTC.

This clonotype was observed at least ten times. This chain links TRBV7-9 with TRBJ2-1; TRBD1 or TRBD2 may be the D gene (5 bases each). The CDR3 contains 14 residues. CDR1 is SEHNR and CDR2 is FQNEAQ in the germline V gene (reference sequence). Trimming shortened V by 5 bases and J by 9 bases, and 17 bases separated the two germline ends. The CDR3 DNA is TGTGCCAGCAGCCGAGGGGATGCGGAGGCTGAGCAGTTCTTC. Residues: CASSRGDAEAEQFF.

This chain links TRBV6-5 with TRBJ1-2; 7 nucleotides agree with TRBD1. J lost 4 bases, V lost 0 bases, and 14 bases had no gene match. The CDR3 has 18 amino acids. Germline V lookup: CDR1 MNHEY, CDR2 SVGAGI. CDR3 amino acids: CASSYSFHRQGGSYGYTF. In DNA form, the CDR3 reads TGTGCCAGCAGTTACTCGTTTCATCGACAGGGAGGATCCTATGGCTACACCTTC.

The chain links TRBV7-2 to TRBJ2-5; 8 nucleotides line up with TRBD1. From germline, CDR1 is SGHTA and CDR2 FQGNSA. There are 13 residues in the CDR3. Germline trimming cut 3 bases from V and 5 bases from J; bases unmatched to any gene: 2. The CDR3 DNA reads TGTGCCAGCAGCTTGGACAGGGCGGAGACCCAGTACTTC. Its translation: CASSLDRAETQYF.

This clonotype showed up just a few times. The rearrangement uses TRBV28 and TRBJ1-5, with D unclear. Trimming took 3 bases from V and 9 from J, leaving 9 bases between them. CDR1 and CDR2 from the germline V gene are MDHEN and SYDVKM. CDR3 length: 12 amino acids. CDR3 residues: CASSLLSAPQHF. CDR3 sequence (DNA): TGTGCCAGCAGTTTGTTATCGGCGCCCCAGCATTTT.

To note about this clonotype: A much more abundant neighbour one base away suggests this may be a read error. The CDR3 does not close with the conserved phenylalanine or tryptophan, likely indicating a read error. The rearrangement links TRBV27 to TRBJ2-1; D possibly corresponds to TRBD1 (5 bases). Germline values: CDR1 MNHEY, CDR2 SMNVEV (reference sequence). The V and J ends lost 5 bases and 2 bases respectively, with 19 bases between them. The length of the CDR3 is 17 residues. The CDR3 DNA is TGTGCCAGCAGTCCCGCGCCGCAGGGTTGGGCCTACAATGAGCAGTTCCTC. Protein sequence: CASSPAPQGWAYNEQFL.

This clonotype was detected many times. V usage is TRBV7-2 and J usage is TRBJ2-7, with TRBD2 identical over 12 bases. CDR3 length: 15 residues. Germline CDR1 SGHTA, CDR2 FQGNSA. V dropped 1 base and J dropped 3; count of bases not matched to a gene: 1. The CDR3 DNA follows: TGTGCCAGCAGCTTAGAACTAGCGGGGGGCTACGAGCAGTACTTC. Encoded protein: CASSLELAGGYEQYF.

The rearrangement uses TRBV12-3 or TRBV12-4 and TRBJ2-7; a possible D gene is TRBD2 (6 bases). This CDR3 has 16 amino acids. Trimming stripped 7 bases from V and 7 bases from J, with 26 bases between. The DNA for the CDR3 is TGTGCCAGCACCCCAATGCGGGGTATTAGTAACAATGAGCAGTACTTC. Translated, it gives CASTPMRGISNNEQYF.

This clonotype showed up just once. The rearrangement joins TRBV19 to TRBJ1-1; a possible D gene is TRBD1 (5 bases). Between the trimmed V and J ends, which lost 5 bases and 1 base, there was a span of 8 bases. This CDR3 has 13 residues. Germline values: CDR1 LNHDA, CDR2 SQIVND (reference sequence). This chain's CDR3 is CASSVGTNTEAFF. CDR3 nucleotides: TGTGCCAGTAGTGTCGGGACGAACACTGAAGCTTTCTTT.